This T cell receptor beta chain is drawn from a study of PD-1 blockade in classical Hodgkin lymphoma. The study, taken as a whole, reports: In newly diagnosed patients, baseline TCR diversity was reportedly below that of healthy donors. Why the repertoires differ is still unclear, perhaps disease activity or prior therapy. Unlike CD8+ TCR diversity, which did not rise significantly by C4D1, CD4+ TCR diversity did. Diversity similar to that of newly diagnosed patients was seen at baseline in complete responders.

Trimming removed 4 bases from V and 0 bases from J, with 13 bases in between. The CDR3 runs to 16 residues. Germline CDR1 reads SGHDT; CDR2 reads YYEEEE. Indicated time point: cycle 4 day 1 (C4D1), after five to seven weeks of nivolumab. The patients all showed relapse after autologous stem cell transplantation, while their brentuximab vedotin exposure varied. Isolation of CD4+ T cells from thawed PBMCs was performed by magnetic negative selection. Clones were sequenced by immunoSEQ multiplex PCR, and TCRdb holds only the in-frame ones, with some missing. The sample shows under 35,000 clones, more than 80% of them seen only once. About this clone itself: The antigen is unknown.

This sequence joins TRBV5-6 and TRBJ2-2; weak D call: TRBD2 (6 bases). This sequence originates from a human donor with classical Hodgkin lymphoma. This sample comprised CD4+ T cells from blood, obtained before the fourth cycle of nivolumab. The CDR3, as DNA: TGTGCCAGCAGCGGCCGATGGGGGGCGAACACCGGGGAGCTGTTTTTT. This codes for CASSGRWGANTGELFF.